This entry lists 14 T cell receptor beta chains sequenced from one sample in a study of cytomegalovirus exposure and HLA in healthy donors. Some clones are missing from TCRdb's copy, which holds only in-frame ones; the method was immunoSEQ multiplex PCR. In the table there are around 200,000 clones, roughly 80% of which are singletons. The sample comprised PBMCs. All receptors derive from a young woman in good health and CMV-seropositive.

V and J are TRBV7-2 and TRBJ2-2, with D perhaps TRBD1 (6 bases). The CDR3 is 16 amino acids. CDR1 is SGHTA, CDR2 FQGNSA, per germline. Trimming stripped 4 bases from V and 4 bases from J, with 16 bases between. CDR3 amino acids: CASSYFPGTLTGELFF. For the CDR3, the DNA is TGTGCCAGCAGCTATTTCCCCGGGACACTCACCGGGGAGCTGTTTTTT.

The chain recombines TRBV9 with TRBJ2-3, with TRBD2 matching 7 bases. Trimming took 0 bases from V and 3 from J; bases not matched to a gene: 4. The CDR3 sequence is 15 residues long. The germline CDR1 and CDR2 sequences are SGDLS and YYNGEE. CDR3 protein: CASSVGIGGTDTQYF. The CDR3 nucleotides are TGTGCCAGCAGCGTAGGGATCGGGGGGACAGATACGCAGTATTTT.

The V gene is TRBV7-6, the J gene TRBJ2-2, with 15 positions matching TRBD2. The ends lost 5 bases at V and 6 bases at J; junction bases unmatched: 4. Germline CDR1 reads SGHVS; CDR2 reads FNYEAQ. The CDR3 runs to 16 residues. The CDR3 DNA sequence: TGTGCCAGCAGCCCCGGACTAGCGGGGGGGCCCGGGGAGCTGTTTTTT. This codes for CASSPGLAGGPGELFF.

This chain connects TRBV5-4 to TRBJ2-3; TRBD2 matches 9 bases. This CDR3 spans 15 amino acids. The germline CDR1 and CDR2 sequences are SGHNT and YYREEE (reference sequence). V lost 4 bases and J lost 4; bases outside the gene matches: 7. CDR3 coding DNA: TGTGCCAGCAGCGTAGGGACTAGCACACCAGATACGCAGTATTTT. This encodes CASSVGTSTPDTQYF.

The V and J genes are TRBV7-3 and TRBJ1-1, with D tentatively TRBD1 (5 bases). V gave up 6 bases and J gave up 5 bases, with 13 bases separating them. The CDR3 is 13 residues long. Germline lookup yields CDR1 SGHTA and CDR2 FQGTGA. The CDR3 here is CASSHRQSTEAFF. CDR3 bases: TGTGCCAGCAGTCACCGACAGAGTACTGAAGCTTTCTTT.

The V gene is TRBV5-1, the J gene TRBJ2-5, with a possible D match to TRBD1 (5 bases). The germline gives CDR1 SGHRS, CDR2 YFSETQ. V was trimmed by 6 bases and J by 5 bases, leaving 5 bases between them. This CDR3 is built from 10 residues. The CDR3 DNA is TGCGCCAGCAAGGGGGAGACCCAGTACTTC. It is translated as CASKGETQYF.

This clone was seen more than once but under ten times. This chain connects TRBV15 to TRBJ1-6, with no clear D. Trimming cost V 0 bases and J 10 bases, with 10 bases left between them. Germline V gene data show CDR1 as LNHNV and CDR2 as YYDKDF (reference sequence). The CDR3 is 14 residues long. The CDR3 protein is CATSRDYSTSPLHF. CDR3 in DNA: TGTGCCACCAGCAGAGATTATAGCACCTCACCCCTCCACTTT.

A remark on this clone: Sequence at one end of the junction differs from germline and may be a read error. The genes are TRBV2 and TRBJ1-6, with 7 bases identical to TRBD1. Germline V gene data show CDR1 as SNHLY and CDR2 as FYNNEI. The CDR3 length is 16 residues. Here the CDR3 reads CASTEPHRDSNSPLHF. The DNA for the CDR3 is TGTGCCAGCACTGAACCCCACCGGGACAGTAATTCACCCCTCCACTTT.

The genes are TRBV5-4 and TRBJ1-2, with a tentative D call TRBD1 (6 bases). V shed 4 bases and J shed 2 bases, with 9 bases lying between them. The germline gives CDR1 SGHNT, CDR2 YYREEE (reference sequence). The CDR3 length is 13 residues. The CDR3 loop is CASSPDRNYGYTF. The CDR3 DNA sequence: TGTGCCAGCAGCCCGGACAGAAACTATGGCTACACCTTC.

The V and J genes are TRBV15 and TRBJ2-3; 7 nucleotides match TRBD2. Per germline, CDR1 LNHNV and CDR2 YYDKDF (reference sequence). V shed 6 bases, J shed 0 bases, and the junction held 6 bases outside the gene matches. The CDR3 is made up of 15 amino acids. CDR3 sequence reads: CATRGGSGSTDTQYF. Written as DNA, the CDR3 is TGTGCCACCAGGGGCGGGAGCGGAAGCACAGATACGCAGTATTTT. The full variable domain, with the rest looked up from reference TRBV15 and TRBJ2-3, is DAMVIQNPRYQVTQFGKPVTLSCSQTLNHNVMYWYQQKSSQAPKLLFHYYDKDFNNEADTPDNFQSRRPNTSFCFLDIRSPGLGDTAMYLCATRGGSGSTDTQYFGPGTRLTVL.

The V call is TRBV7-9, the J call TRBJ1-2; 8 bases agree with TRBD1. J lost 4 bases, V lost 1 base, and 5 bases had no gene match. This CDR3 is 15 amino acids long. Germline-derived CDR1 and CDR2 are SEHNR and FQNEAQ (reference sequence). In nucleotides, the CDR3 is TGTGCCAGCAGCTTAGATCTCACAGGGGGCTATGGCTACACCTTC. It encodes CASSLDLTGGYGYTF.

This chain uses TRBV6-5 with TRBJ1-1; 8 nucleotides line up with TRBD1. CDR1 is MNHEY, CDR2 SVGAGI, per germline. With V trimmed by 8 bases and J by 7 bases, 6 bases remained unmatched. CDR3 length: 12 amino acids. CDR3 DNA sequence: TGTGCCAGCGGAGACAGGGGCTTTGAAGCTTTCTTT. Translated: CASGDRGFEAFF.

This chain links TRBV4-1 with TRBJ1-4; no clear D gene. CDR3 length: 15 amino acids. Trimming took off 1 base at V and 8 bases at J, with 14 bases between the two ends. CDR1 and CDR2 (germline): MGHRA, YSYEKL. CDR3 residues: CASSQGGLQGEKLFF. CDR3 in DNA: TGCGCCAGCAGCCAAGGCGGCCTACAAGGCGAAAAACTGTTTTTT.

This chain connects TRBV20-1 to TRBJ1-1; TRBD1 aligns across 7 bases. Germline trimming cut 5 bases from V and 10 bases from J; bases unmatched to any gene: 7. Germline CDR1 DFQATT, CDR2 SNEGSKA (reference sequence). CDR3 length: 11 amino acids. This CDR3 is CSADRELGAFF. The CDR3 DNA is TGCAGTGCTGACAGGGAACTGGGAGCTTTCTTT.